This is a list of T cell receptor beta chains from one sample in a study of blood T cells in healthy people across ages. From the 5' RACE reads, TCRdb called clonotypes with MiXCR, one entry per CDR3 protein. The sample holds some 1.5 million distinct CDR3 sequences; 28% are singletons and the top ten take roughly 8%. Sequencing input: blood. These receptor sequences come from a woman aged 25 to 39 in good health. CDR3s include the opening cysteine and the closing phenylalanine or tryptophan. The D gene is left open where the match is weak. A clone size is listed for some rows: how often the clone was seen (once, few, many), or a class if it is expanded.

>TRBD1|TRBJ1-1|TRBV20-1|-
CRGTQSTGSLLAFF
TGCAGGGGGACCCAATCGACAGGGTCCTTATTGGCTTTCTTT
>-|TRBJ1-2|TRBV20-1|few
CSARSGEVYGYTF
TGCAGTGCTAGATCCGGGGAGGTCTATGGCTACACCTTC
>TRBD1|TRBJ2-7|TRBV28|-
CASSSLGQGSAYEQYF
TGTGCCAGCAGTTCTTTAGGACAGGGGTCAGCCTACGAGCAGTACTTC
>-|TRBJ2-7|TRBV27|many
CASSLGTGIYEQYF
TGTGCCAGCAGTTTAGGAACAGGGATCTACGAGCAGTACTTC
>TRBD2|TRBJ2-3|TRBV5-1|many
CASRSGALNTDTQYF
TGCGCCAGTCGTAGCGGGGCTCTTAACACAGATACGCAGTATTTT
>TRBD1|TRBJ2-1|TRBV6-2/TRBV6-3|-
CASSYWRRDRDYNEQFF
TGTGCCAGCAGTTACTGGAGGCGGGACAGGGACTACAATGAGCAGTTCTTC
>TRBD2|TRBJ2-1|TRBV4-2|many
CASSQESGGANEQFF
TGTGCCAGCAGCCAAGAAAGCGGGGGGGCCAATGAGCAGTTCTTC
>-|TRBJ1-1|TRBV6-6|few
CASRSIWQSNTEAFF
TGTGCCAGCAGGTCTATTTGGCAGTCGAACACTGAAGCTTTCTTT
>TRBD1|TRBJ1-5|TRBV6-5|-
CAGSSRTGNNQPQHF
TGTGCCGGCAGTTCCCGGACAGGGAACAATCAGCCCCAGCATTTT
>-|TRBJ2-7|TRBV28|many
CASSPPGGADEQYF
TGTGCCAGCAGTCCCCCCGGGGGTGCCGACGAGCAGTACTTC
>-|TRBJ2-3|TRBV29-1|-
CSAELTTDTQYF
TGCAGTGCCGAGCTGACCACAGATACGCAGTATTTT
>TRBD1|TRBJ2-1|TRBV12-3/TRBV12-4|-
CAISSAGTGGITYNEQFF
TGTGCCATCTCTAGCGCCGGGACAGGGGGAATAACCTACAATGAGCAGTTCTTC
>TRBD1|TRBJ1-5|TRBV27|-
CASGRTGGSNQPQHF
TGTGCCAGTGGAAGGACAGGGGGGAGCAATCAGCCCCAGCATTTT
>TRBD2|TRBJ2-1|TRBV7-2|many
CASSSGSPNEQFF
TGTGCCAGTTCTAGCGGGAGCCCCAATGAGCAGTTCTTC
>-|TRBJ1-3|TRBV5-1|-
CASSRAQHPQSGNTIYF
TGCGCCAGCAGCCGGGCACAACACCCTCAATCTGGAAACACCATATATTTT
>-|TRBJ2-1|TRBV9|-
CASSTVDHEQFF
TGTGCCAGCAGCACCGTAGATCATGAGCAGTTCTTC
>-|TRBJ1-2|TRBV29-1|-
CSVARTDLTRGYTF
TGCAGCGTTGCCCGGACGGACCTTACTCGGGGCTACACCTTC
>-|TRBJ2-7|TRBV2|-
CASRARTESSYEQYF
TGTGCCAGCAGGGCGAGGACAGAGAGCTCCTACGAGCAGTACTTC
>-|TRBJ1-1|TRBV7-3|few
CASSSEGGTNTEAFF
TGTGCCAGCAGCTCGGAGGGAGGTACGAACACTGAAGCTTTCTTT
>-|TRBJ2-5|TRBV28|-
CASSLTGLKTQYF
TGTGCCAGCAGTTTAACAGGGTTGAAGACCCAGTACTTC
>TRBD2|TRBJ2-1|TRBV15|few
CATSRESSGSSSEQFF
TGTGCCACCAGCAGAGAATCTAGCGGGAGTTCTAGTGAGCAGTTCTTC
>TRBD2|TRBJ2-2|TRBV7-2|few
CASSLAAGGHGELFF
TGTGCCAGCAGCTTAGCGGCGGGAGGCCACGGGGAGCTGTTTTTT
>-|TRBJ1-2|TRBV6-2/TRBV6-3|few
CASSYSTGGRRGYTF
TGTGCCAGCAGTTACTCGACAGGCGGGAGACGTGGCTACACCTTC
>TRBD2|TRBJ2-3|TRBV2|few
CASSGIGTSGPDTQYF
TGTGCCAGCAGTGGGATTGGGACTAGCGGTCCAGATACGCAGTATTTT
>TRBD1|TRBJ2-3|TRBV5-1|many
CASSLDRGGDTQYF
TGTGCCAGCAGCTTAGACAGGGGGGGAGATACGCAGTATTTT
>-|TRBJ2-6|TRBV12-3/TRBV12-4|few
CASSFGGPHSGANVLTF
TGTGCCAGCAGTTTTGGAGGGCCCCACTCTGGGGCCAACGTCCTGACTTTC
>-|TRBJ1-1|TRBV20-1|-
CSASLEAFF
TGCAGTGCTAGCCTCGAAGCTTTCTTT
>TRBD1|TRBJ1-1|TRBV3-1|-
CASSTDRDLDTEAYF
TGTGCCAGCAGCACAGACAGGGATTTGGACACTGAAGCTTACTTT
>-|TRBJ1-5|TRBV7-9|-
CASSLAKDQPQHF
TGTGCCAGCAGCTTAGCAAAGGATCAGCCCCAGCATTTT
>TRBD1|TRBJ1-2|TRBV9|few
CASSTQTGPNYGYTF
TGTGCCAGCAGCACCCAGACAGGGCCCAACTATGGCTACACCTTC
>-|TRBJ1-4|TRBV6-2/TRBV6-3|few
CASSLSSGTRQGKLFF
TGTGCCAGCAGTCTCTCCTCCGGGACACGTCAGGGAAAACTGTTTTTT
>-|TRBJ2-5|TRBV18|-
CASSPTDQETQYF
TGTGCCAGCTCACCGACAGATCAAGAGACCCAGTACTTC